The TCR beta chain under discussion was sequenced for a study of shared T cell receptors in the human thymus. Libraries were prepared by immunoSEQ multiplex PCR; TCRdb keeps only in-frame clonotypes and omits some of them. There are about 380,000 clones in the sample; more than 85% occur only once, and around 0.019% lies in the top ten. CDR1 is MDHEN and CDR2 is SYDVKM in the germline V gene. The CDR3 has 16 residues. V shed 4 bases and J 6 bases; nucleotides not matched to a gene: 9. This receptor was obtained from a human donor. This chain connects TRBV28 to TRBJ2-1; 10 nucleotides align to TRBD2. The sample comprised thymocytes. Written as DNA, the CDR3 is TGTGCCAGCAGTTCCGGGACTAGCGTAGACCGCAATGAGCAGTTCTTC. Protein sequence: CASSSGTSVDRNEQFF.